This T cell receptor (beta chain) came from a study of PD-1 blockade in classical Hodgkin lymphoma. Study-wide findings and caveats: There was a significant rise in CD4+ TCR diversity by C4D1, with no such rise for CD8+. Before treatment, TCR diversity in newly diagnosed patients was reportedly lower than in healthy donors.

Concerning this clone itself: The antigen remains undetermined.

Exposure to brentuximab vedotin varied, and each patient had relapsed following autologous stem cell transplantation. V was clipped by 2 bases and J by 2 bases; unmatched bases: 3. CDR1 is SGHRS and CDR2 is YFSETQ in the germline V gene. The CDR3 has 15 amino acids. Sequenced by immunoSEQ multiplex PCR; TCRdb stores in-frame clones only, minus some. The data contain some 84,000 clones, about nine tenths of them singletons. The sample consisted of peripheral blood mononuclear cells (PBMCs), taken before the second cycle of nivolumab. The origin of this receptor is a human donor with classical Hodgkin lymphoma. The chain has TRBV5-1 and TRBJ1-2; 10 bases are shared with TRBD1. CDR3 sequence: CASSLDRGPNYGYTF. The CDR3 DNA reads as TGCGCCAGCAGCTTAGACAGGGGGCCCAACTATGGCTACACCTTC.